A single T cell receptor beta chain is shown here with its context. The record originates from a study of T cell changes during pregnancy in multiple sclerosis. Repertoires were generated with immunoSEQ multiplex PCR, while TCRdb's copy carries only in-frame clones and drops some. The sample lists some 87,000 clones; 85% to 95% were seen once. Germline V lookup: CDR1 SGHRS, CDR2 YFSETQ. Germline trimming cut 3 bases from V and 3 bases from J; bases unmatched to any gene: 2. The CDR3 spans 15 residues. This receptor was identified in a female donor with multiple sclerosis, enrolled in a pregnancy study. This chain connects TRBV5-1 to TRBJ2-1, with 11 bases lining up with TRBD2. Sequenced here: peripheral blood, sampled in the first trimester of pregnancy. For the CDR3, the DNA is TGCGCCAGCAGCTCGGGACTAGCGGACTACAATGAGCAGTTCTTC. Amino acid sequence: CASSSGLADYNEQFF.